This T cell receptor (beta chain) was profiled in a study of OX40 agonist ivuxolimab in advanced cancers. Overall study results and limits: At doses 0.1 to 3.0 mg/kg, CD4+ and CD8+ clones expanded.

To note about this clone: Its antigen is still unknown.

Germline V gives CDR1 SNHLY, CDR2 FYNNEI. CDR3 size: 13 residues. With V trimmed by 7 bases and J by 6 bases, 5 bases remained unmatched. Profiling relied on immunoSEQ multiplex PCR, and the TCRdb table lists in-frame clones only, not all of them. The repertoire consists of 65,000 to 85,000 clones, with 88% occurring once and the leading ten covering around 0.56%. This receptor was identified in an adult with an advanced solid tumor such as melanoma, head and neck, liver or kidney cancer. The sequencing here drew on CD4+ or CD8+ T cells sorted from blood, taken in a trial of the OX40 agonist ivuxolimab. The chain uses TRBV2 and TRBJ1-5; TRBD1 agrees at 8 bases. The CDR3 bases are TGTGCCAGCACCGCAGGGGGCGGTCAGCCCCAGCATTTT. This encodes CASTAGGGQPQHF.